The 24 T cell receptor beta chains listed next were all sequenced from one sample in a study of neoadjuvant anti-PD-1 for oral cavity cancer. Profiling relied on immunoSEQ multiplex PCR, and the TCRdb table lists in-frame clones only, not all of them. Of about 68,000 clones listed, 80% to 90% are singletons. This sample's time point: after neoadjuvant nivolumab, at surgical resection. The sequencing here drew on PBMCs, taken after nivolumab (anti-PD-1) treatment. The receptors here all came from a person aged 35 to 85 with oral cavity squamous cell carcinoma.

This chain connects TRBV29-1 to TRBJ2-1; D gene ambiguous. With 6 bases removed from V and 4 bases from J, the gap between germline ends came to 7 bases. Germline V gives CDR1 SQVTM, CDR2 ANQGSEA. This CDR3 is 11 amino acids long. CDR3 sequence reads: CSVDGYNEQFF. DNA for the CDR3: TGCAGCGTCGACGGATACAATGAGCAGTTCTTC.

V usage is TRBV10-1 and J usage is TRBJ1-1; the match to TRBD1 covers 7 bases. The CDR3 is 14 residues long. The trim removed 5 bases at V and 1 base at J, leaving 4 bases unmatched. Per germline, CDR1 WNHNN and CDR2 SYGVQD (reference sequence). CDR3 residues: CASSYGQANTEAFF. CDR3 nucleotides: TGCGCCAGCAGTTACGGACAGGCGAACACTGAAGCTTTCTTT.

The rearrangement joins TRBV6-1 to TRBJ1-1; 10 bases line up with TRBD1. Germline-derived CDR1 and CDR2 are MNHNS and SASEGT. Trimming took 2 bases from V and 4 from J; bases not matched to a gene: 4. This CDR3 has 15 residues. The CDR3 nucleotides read TGTGCCAGCAGTGAAAGCGGGACAGGGGTCACTGAAGCTTTCTTT. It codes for CASSESGTGVTEAFF.

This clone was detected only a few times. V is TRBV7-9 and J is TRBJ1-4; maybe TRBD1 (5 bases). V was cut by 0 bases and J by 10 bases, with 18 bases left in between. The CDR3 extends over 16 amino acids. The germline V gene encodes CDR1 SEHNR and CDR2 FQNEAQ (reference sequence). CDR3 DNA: TGTGCCAGCAGCTTAGCGAGGGACCTGGTGACCGGAAAACTGTTTTTT. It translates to CASSLARDLVTGKLFF.

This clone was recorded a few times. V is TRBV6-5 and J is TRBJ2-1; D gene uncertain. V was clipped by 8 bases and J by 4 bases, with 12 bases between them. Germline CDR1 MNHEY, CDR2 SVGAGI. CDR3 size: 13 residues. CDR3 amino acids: CASVGSTYNEQFF. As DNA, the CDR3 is TGTGCCAGCGTTGGTTCTACGTACAATGAGCAGTTCTTC.

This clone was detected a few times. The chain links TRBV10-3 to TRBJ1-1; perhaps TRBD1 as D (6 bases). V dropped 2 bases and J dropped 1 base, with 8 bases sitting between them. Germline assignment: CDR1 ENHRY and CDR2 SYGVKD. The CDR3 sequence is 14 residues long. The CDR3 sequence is CAISEGQQNTEAFF. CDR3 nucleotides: TGTGCCATCAGTGAGGGACAGCAGAACACTGAAGCTTTCTTT.

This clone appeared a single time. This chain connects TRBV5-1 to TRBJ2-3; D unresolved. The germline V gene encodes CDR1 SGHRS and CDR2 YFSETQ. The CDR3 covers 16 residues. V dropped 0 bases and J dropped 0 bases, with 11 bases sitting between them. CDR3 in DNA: TGCGCCAGCAGCTTGGAAGGGAACCCTAGCACAGATACGCAGTATTTT. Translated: CASSLEGNPSTDTQYF. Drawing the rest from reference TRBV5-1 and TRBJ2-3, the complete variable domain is KAGVTQTPRYLIKTRGQQVTLSCSPISGHRSVSWYQQTPGQGLQFLFEYFSETQRNKGNFPGRFSGRQFSNSRSEMNVSTLELGDSALYLCASSLEGNPSTDTQYFGPGTRLTVL.

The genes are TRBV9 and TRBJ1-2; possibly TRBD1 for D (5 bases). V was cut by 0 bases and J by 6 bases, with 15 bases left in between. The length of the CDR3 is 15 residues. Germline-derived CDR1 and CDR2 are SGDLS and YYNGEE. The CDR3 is CASSVATGHKDGYTF. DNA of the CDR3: TGTGCCAGCAGCGTAGCTACGGGGCATAAGGATGGCTACACCTTC.

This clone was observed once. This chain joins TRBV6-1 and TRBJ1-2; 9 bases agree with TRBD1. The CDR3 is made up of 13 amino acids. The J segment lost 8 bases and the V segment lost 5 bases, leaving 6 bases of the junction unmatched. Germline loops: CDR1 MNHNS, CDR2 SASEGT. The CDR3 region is CASSLDRGQGYTF. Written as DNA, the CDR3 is TGTGCCAGCAGTTTGGACAGGGGACAGGGCTACACCTTC.

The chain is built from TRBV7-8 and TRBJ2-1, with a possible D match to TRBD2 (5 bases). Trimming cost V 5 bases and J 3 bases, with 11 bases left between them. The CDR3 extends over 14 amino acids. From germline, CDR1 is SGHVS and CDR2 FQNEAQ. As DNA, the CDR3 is TGTGCCAGCAGCCCTGTAAGCGGCTACAATGAGCAGTTCTTC. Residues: CASSPVSGYNEQFF.

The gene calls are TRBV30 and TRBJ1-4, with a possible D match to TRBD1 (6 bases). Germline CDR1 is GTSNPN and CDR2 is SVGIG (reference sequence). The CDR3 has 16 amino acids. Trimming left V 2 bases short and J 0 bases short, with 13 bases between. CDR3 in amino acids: CAWSWTVGATNEKLFF. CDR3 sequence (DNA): TGTGCCTGGAGTTGGACAGTGGGAGCAACTAATGAAAAACTGTTTTTT.

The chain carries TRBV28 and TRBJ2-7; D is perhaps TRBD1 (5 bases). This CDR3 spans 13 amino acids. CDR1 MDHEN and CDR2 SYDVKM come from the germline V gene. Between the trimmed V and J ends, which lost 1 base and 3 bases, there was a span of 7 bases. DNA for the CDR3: TGTGCCAGCAGTTTATCTAGGGGCTACGAGCAGTACTTC. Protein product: CASSLSRGYEQYF. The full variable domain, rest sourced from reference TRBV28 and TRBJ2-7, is DVKVTQSSRYLVKRTGEKVFLECVQDMDHENMFWYRQDPGLGLRLIYFSYDVKMKEKGDIPEGYSVSREKKERFSLILESASTNQTSMYLCASSLSRGYEQYFGPGTRLTVT.

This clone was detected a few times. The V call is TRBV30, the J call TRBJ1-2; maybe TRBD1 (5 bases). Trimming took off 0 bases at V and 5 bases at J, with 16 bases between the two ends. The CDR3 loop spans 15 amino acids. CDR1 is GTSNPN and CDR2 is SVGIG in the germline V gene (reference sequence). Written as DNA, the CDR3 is TGTGCCTGGAGTGTAGCCCTCGGGGGTTGGTATGGCTACACCTTC. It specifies CAWSVALGGWYGYTF.

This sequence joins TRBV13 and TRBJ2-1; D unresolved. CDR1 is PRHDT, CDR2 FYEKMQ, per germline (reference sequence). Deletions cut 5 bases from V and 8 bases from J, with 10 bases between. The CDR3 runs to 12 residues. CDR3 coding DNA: TGTGCCAGCAGCCGGAACGAGGATGAGCAGTTCTTC. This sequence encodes CASSRNEDEQFF.

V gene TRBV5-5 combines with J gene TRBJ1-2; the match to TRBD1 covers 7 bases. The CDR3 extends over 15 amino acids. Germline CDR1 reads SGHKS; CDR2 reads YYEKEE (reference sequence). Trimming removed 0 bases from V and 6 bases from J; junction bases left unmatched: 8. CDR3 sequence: CASSLASTGQNGYTF. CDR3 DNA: TGTGCCAGCAGCTTGGCTTCGACAGGGCAAAATGGCTACACCTTC.

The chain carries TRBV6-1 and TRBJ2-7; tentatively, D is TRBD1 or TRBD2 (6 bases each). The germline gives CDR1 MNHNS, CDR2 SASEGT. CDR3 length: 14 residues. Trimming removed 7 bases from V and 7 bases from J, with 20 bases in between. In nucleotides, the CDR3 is TGTGCCAGCACCCCTAGGGGGGCGATGGAAGAGCAGTACTTC. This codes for CASTPRGAMEEQYF.

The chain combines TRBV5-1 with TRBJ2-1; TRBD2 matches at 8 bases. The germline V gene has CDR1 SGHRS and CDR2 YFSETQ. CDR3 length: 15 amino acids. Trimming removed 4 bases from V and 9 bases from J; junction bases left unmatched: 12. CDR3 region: CASSIGTRTRPEQFF. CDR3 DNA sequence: TGCGCCAGCAGCATCGGGACTAGGACCCGTCCTGAGCAGTTCTTC.

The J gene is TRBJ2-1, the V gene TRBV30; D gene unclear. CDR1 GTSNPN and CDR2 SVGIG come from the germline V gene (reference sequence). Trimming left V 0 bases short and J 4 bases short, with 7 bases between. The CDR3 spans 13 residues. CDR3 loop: CAWSVALYNEQFF. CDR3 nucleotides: TGTGCCTGGAGTGTCGCACTATACAATGAGCAGTTCTTC.

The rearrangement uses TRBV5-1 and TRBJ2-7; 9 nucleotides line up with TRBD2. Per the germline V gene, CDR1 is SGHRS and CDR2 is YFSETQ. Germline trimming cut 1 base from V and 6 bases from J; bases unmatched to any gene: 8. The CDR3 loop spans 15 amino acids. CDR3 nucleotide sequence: TGCGCCAGCAGCTTGACAGCGGGAGGCGGGGTCGAGCAGTACTTC. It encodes CASSLTAGGGVEQYF.

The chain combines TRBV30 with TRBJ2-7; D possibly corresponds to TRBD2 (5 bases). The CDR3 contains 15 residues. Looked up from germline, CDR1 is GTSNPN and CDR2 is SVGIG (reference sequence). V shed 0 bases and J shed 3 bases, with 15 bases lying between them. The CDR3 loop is CAWSVGGSKIYEQYF. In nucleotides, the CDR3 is TGTGCCTGGAGTGTTGGAGGTAGCAAGATCTACGAGCAGTACTTC.

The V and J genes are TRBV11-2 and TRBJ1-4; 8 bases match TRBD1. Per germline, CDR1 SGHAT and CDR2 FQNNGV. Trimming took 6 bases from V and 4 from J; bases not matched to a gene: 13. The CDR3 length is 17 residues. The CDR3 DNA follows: TGTGCCAGCAGTTACACCGCTACAGGGGGATTTAATGAAAAACTGTTTTTT. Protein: CASSYTATGGFNEKLFF.

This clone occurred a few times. The CDR3 nucleotides are TGTGCCAGCATAGGCCCTTACTATGGCTACACCTTC. Translation: CASIGPYYGYTF. This chain links TRBV28 with TRBJ1-2; the D is unclear. V dropped 7 bases and J dropped 3 bases, with 9 bases sitting between them. Per germline, CDR1 MDHEN and CDR2 SYDVKM. The CDR3 loop spans 12 amino acids.

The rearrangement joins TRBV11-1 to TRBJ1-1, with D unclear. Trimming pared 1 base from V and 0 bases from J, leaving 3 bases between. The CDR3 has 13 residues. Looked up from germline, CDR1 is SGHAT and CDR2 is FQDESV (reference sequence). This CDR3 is CASSLGLNTEAFF. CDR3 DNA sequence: TGTGCCAGCAGCTTAGGGTTGAACACTGAAGCTTTCTTT.

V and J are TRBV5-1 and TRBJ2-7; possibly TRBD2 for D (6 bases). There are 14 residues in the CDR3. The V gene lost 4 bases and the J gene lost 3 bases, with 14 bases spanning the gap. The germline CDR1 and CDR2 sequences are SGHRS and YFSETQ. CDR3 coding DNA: TGCGCCAGCAGCGGAACCGGGACTGGCTACGAGCAGTACTTC. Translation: CASSGTGTGYEQYF.